This TCR beta chain came from a study of Graves' ophthalmopathy and Graves' hyperthyroidism. General study points: Blood also held most thyroid clonotypes expanded above 0.001 frequency.

Amplification of the TCR beta CDR3 regions used RNA transcripts (as template). HTBI-primed RT-PCR formed the first round, and a multiplex PCR formed the second. TCRdb reprocessed the multiplex PCR reads with MiXCR, giving one entry per CDR3 protein. The repertoire holds some 520,000 distinct CDR3 sequences, with approximately 14% as singletons. This clonotype came up many times. The antigen is unknown. This CDR3 region has 13 residues. Germline-derived CDR1 and CDR2 are DFQATT and SNEGSKA (reference sequence). Deletions cut 3 bases from V and 5 bases from J, with 14 bases between. Sequencing used blood. The chain carries TRBV20-1 and TRBJ2-7; D remains ambiguous. This clonotype originated in a woman in her twenties or thirties with Graves' ophthalmopathy. The DNA for the CDR3 is TGCAGTGCTAGCTTCCTCGACATGAACGAGCAGTACTTC. Its translation: CSASFLDMNEQYF.